This T cell receptor beta chain was found in a study of beta chain features in type 1 diabetes. Study-level points and caveats: The analysis here could not establish whether HLA type shapes TCRB rearrangement. PCR may have favored shorter templates equally in patients and controls. Across all four CD4+ subsets, people with type 1 diabetes showed modestly shorter TCRB CDR3s.

A few counts support this clone. Antigen unknown. The ends lost 7 bases at V and 2 bases at J; junction bases unmatched: 6. CDR3 length: 15 amino acids. Germline lookup yields CDR1 SQVTM and CDR2 ANQGSEA. Expressed TCRB transcripts were sequenced because the entire RNA isolate underwent reverse transcription. The assay was immunoSEQ multiplex PCR, and TCRdb's table has in-frame clones only and misses some. This sample yields over 55,000 clones, of which 52% are seen a single time; roughly 2.6% belongs to the top ten. Sorting with CD45RO/CCR7/CD25/CD127/CD95/CD27 yielded naive, central memory, regulatory and stem-like memory CD4+ cells.

The sequenced sample consisted of Tregs from blood. The rearrangement joins TRBV29-1 to TRBJ2-6; TRBD1 agrees at 9 bases. This clonotype was sampled from a middle-aged woman with type 1 diabetes. CDR3: CSAGQGGTGANVLTF. The CDR3 DNA is TGCAGCGCGGGACAGGGCGGAACTGGGGCCAACGTCCTGACTTTC.